This TCR beta chain comes out of a study of T cells in localized non-small cell lung cancer. Repertoires were generated with immunoSEQ multiplex PCR, while TCRdb's copy carries only in-frame clones and drops some. The sample holds around 25,000 clones, under 95% seen once. The CDR3 loop spans 14 amino acids. The germline CDR1 and CDR2 sequences are MNHEY and SVGAGI. V lost 0 bases and J 6 bases, leaving 11 bases between the germline ends. The chain employs TRBV6-5 and TRBJ1-1, with D uncertain. The input for sequencing was peripheral blood, taken before any cancer treatment. The sequence was obtained from a man between 35 and 75 years old with stage III squamous cell lung carcinoma. CDR3 sequence: CASSYSKGVAEAFF. Here the CDR3 DNA reads TGTGCCAGCAGTTACTCGAAGGGAGTAGCTGAAGCTTTCTTT.